This section outlines one TCR beta chain sequence together with its context. Its target is unknown. The sample belongs to a study of cytomegalovirus exposure and HLA in healthy donors. The V and J ends lost 4 bases and 1 base, in that order; junction bases with no gene match: 14. The germline V gene encodes CDR1 SGHRS and CDR2 YFSETQ. The CDR3 has 19 amino acids. Study-level results: It was reported that TCR beta sequences correctly inferred the HLA-A and HLA-B alleles for most subjects.

The primer mix had 60 Vbeta and 13 Jbeta primers. Authors' methods: Per a later analysis, the number of unique TCR beta chains was approximately 80 million, of which about 11 million were shared. Profiling relied on immunoSEQ multiplex PCR, and the TCRdb table lists in-frame clones only, not all of them. The V and J calls and clone size are taken from that table; D and trimming were inferred from the DNA. The sample yields over 130,000 clones, around 79% seen once. The rearrangement uses TRBV5-1 and TRBJ2-1; TRBD2 matches at 10 bases. Sequenced material: PBMCs. The sequence came from a human donor in good health. The CDR3: CASSPQGGLASASYNEQFF. The DNA for the CDR3 is TGCGCCAGCAGCCCGCAGGGGGGACTAGCGTCTGCTTCCTACAATGAGCAGTTCTTC.